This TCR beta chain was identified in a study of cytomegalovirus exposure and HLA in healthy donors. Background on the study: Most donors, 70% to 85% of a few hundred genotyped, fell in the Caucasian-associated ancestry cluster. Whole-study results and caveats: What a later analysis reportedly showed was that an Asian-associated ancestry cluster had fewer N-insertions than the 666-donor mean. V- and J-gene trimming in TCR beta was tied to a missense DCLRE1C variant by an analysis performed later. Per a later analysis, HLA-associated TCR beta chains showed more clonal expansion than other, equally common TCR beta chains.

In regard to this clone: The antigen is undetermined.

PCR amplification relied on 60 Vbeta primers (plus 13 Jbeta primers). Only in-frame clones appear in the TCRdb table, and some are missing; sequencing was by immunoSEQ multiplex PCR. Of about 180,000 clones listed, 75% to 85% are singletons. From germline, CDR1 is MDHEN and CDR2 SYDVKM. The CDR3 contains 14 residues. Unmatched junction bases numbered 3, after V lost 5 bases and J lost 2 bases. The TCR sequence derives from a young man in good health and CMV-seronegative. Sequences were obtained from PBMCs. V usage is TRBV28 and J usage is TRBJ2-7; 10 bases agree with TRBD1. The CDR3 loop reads CASSSGTGAYEQYF. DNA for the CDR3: TGTGCCAGCAGTAGCGGGACAGGGGCCTACGAGCAGTACTTC.